Listed below are T cell receptor beta chains from one sample, sequenced in a study of graft-versus-host responses after intestinal transplantation. Generated by immunoSEQ multiplex PCR, the TCRdb table keeps only in-frame clones and is missing some. The data contain 77,000 or so clones, approximately 90% of them singletons. Sequenced here: PBMCs, sampled 98 days after intestinal transplantation. The receptors derive from a human patient who received an intestinal transplant, so some T cells may come from the graft donor. Both conserved end residues are part of each CDR3. The D gene is left open where the match is weak. Clone size is given for some rows only: seen once, a few or many times, or a class if the clone is expanded.

J gene: TRBJ2-1; D gene: TRBD2; V gene: TRBV5-1; CDR3 length: 15; clone size: -; CDR3 DNA: TGCGCCAGCAGCTTGGCCGGGGGGGCCTACAATGAGCAGTTCTTC; CDR3 protein: CASSLAGGAYNEQFF
J gene: TRBJ2-7; D gene: -; V gene: TRBV7-9; CDR3 length: 14; clone size: -; CDR3 DNA: TGTGCCAGCAGCTTAGGGACAAATTCCTACGAGCAGTACTTC; CDR3 protein: CASSLGTNSYEQYF
J gene: TRBJ2-5; D gene: TRBD2; V gene: TRBV6-4; CDR3 length: 16; clone size: once; CDR3 DNA: TGTGCCAGCTCCCGGACTAGCGGGGGGTATAAAGAGACCCAGTACTTC; CDR3 protein: CASSRTSGGYKETQYF
J gene: TRBJ2-7; D gene: TRBD1; V gene: TRBV19; CDR3 length: 14; clone size: -; CDR3 DNA: TGTGCCAGTAGTAGGACGACAGGGGTCCACGAGCAGTACTTC; CDR3 protein: CASSRTTGVHEQYF
J gene: TRBJ2-1; D gene: -; V gene: TRBV5-5; CDR3 length: 15; clone size: once; CDR3 DNA: TGTGCCAGCAGCTTGGTCGGAGTCTCATACAATGAGCAGTTCTTC; CDR3 protein: CASSLVGVSYNEQFF
J gene: TRBJ2-3; D gene: -; V gene: TRBV28; CDR3 length: 14; clone size: -; CDR3 DNA: TGTGCCAGCAGTTTTCCTAGAAGCACAGATACGCAGTATTTT; CDR3 protein: CASSFPRSTDTQYF
J gene: TRBJ1-3; D gene: -; V gene: TRBV21-1; CDR3 length: 20; clone size: -; CDR3 DNA: TGTGCCAGCAGCACCTCCCGAGAGGGTAAAAGGACGAGCTCTGGAAACACCATATATTTT; CDR3 protein: CASSTSREGKRTSSGNTIYF
J gene: TRBJ1-2; D gene: TRBD1; V gene: TRBV2; CDR3 length: 10; clone size: -; CDR3 DNA: TGTGCCAAGACAGGGGAAGGCTACACCTTC; CDR3 protein: CAKTGEGYTF
J gene: TRBJ2-1; D gene: -; V gene: TRBV2; CDR3 length: 11; clone size: -; CDR3 DNA: TGTGCCAGCAGTGTTAGCGGAATAGAGTTCTTC; CDR3 protein: CASSVSGIEFF
J gene: TRBJ2-2; D gene: TRBD2; V gene: TRBV19; CDR3 length: 17; clone size: -; CDR3 DNA: TGTGCCAGTAGTATGGGGATCGGGGGGACGTACACCGGGGAGCTGTTTTTT; CDR3 protein: CASSMGIGGTYTGELFF
J gene: TRBJ1-2; D gene: TRBD1; V gene: TRBV5-4; CDR3 length: 14; clone size: -; CDR3 DNA: TGTGCCAGCAGCTCCTGGACAGGGGGCTATGGCTACACCTTC; CDR3 protein: CASSSWTGGYGYTF
J gene: TRBJ2-3; D gene: -; V gene: TRBV5-4; CDR3 length: 15; clone size: -; CDR3 DNA: TGTGCCAGCAGCTTGGAGGCACAGAGCACAGATACGCAGTATTTT; CDR3 protein: CASSLEAQSTDTQYF
J gene: TRBJ1-2; D gene: TRBD1; V gene: TRBV14; CDR3 length: 14; clone size: -; CDR3 DNA: TGTGCCAGCAGCCAAGTCCAGGGGGGGATTGGCTACACCTTC; CDR3 protein: CASSQVQGGIGYTF
J gene: TRBJ2-2; D gene: -; V gene: TRBV18; CDR3 length: 17; clone size: -; CDR3 DNA: TGTGCCAGCTCACCTACTAGATCGGGGACGAACACCGGGGAGCTGTTTTTT; CDR3 protein: CASSPTRSGTNTGELFF
J gene: TRBJ2-1; D gene: TRBD2; V gene: TRBV2; CDR3 length: 16; clone size: -; CDR3 DNA: TGTGCCAGCAGCGAACTGGCGGGGGGCCCCTACAATGAGCAGTTCTTC; CDR3 protein: CASSELAGGPYNEQFF
J gene: TRBJ2-2; D gene: TRBD1; V gene: TRBV27; CDR3 length: 15; clone size: -; CDR3 DNA: TGTGCCAGCAGTTCCCGGGACAGGAACACCGGGGAGCTGTTTTTT; CDR3 protein: CASSSRDRNTGELFF
J gene: TRBJ2-7; D gene: -; V gene: TRBV11-2; CDR3 length: 16; clone size: -; CDR3 DNA: TGTGCCAGCAGCTCCTCTAGGGCCAGGGGTTCCTACGAGCAGTACTTC; CDR3 protein: CASSSSRARGSYEQYF
J gene: TRBJ1-5; D gene: -; V gene: TRBV6-6; CDR3 length: 13; clone size: -; CDR3 DNA: TGTGCCAGCCTCGGGGGGGGCGGCCAGCCCCAGCATTTT; CDR3 protein: CASLGGGGQPQHF
J gene: TRBJ1-1; D gene: -; V gene: TRBV6-6; CDR3 length: 15; clone size: -; CDR3 DNA: TGTGCCAGCAGTTACTCGGGGTTAAAGAACACTGAAGCTTTCTTT; CDR3 protein: CASSYSGLKNTEAFF
J gene: TRBJ2-7; D gene: TRBD2; V gene: TRBV5-4; CDR3 length: 14; clone size: -; CDR3 DNA: TGTGCCAGCAGCCCGACTAGCGGGGCGCACGAGCAGTACTTC; CDR3 protein: CASSPTSGAHEQYF
J gene: TRBJ2-7; D gene: -; V gene: TRBV21-1; CDR3 length: 13; clone size: -; CDR3 DNA: TGTGCCAGCAGCAGGCCCGTGGAGGCCGAGCAGTACTTC; CDR3 protein: CASSRPVEAEQYF
J gene: TRBJ2-7; D gene: TRBD1; V gene: TRBV13; CDR3 length: 16; clone size: -; CDR3 DNA: TGTGCCAGCAGCAAGAACCGGGACAGGGTCCCCTACGAGCAGTACTTC; CDR3 protein: CASSKNRDRVPYEQYF
J gene: TRBJ2-4; D gene: TRBD1; V gene: TRBV19; CDR3 length: 15; clone size: once; CDR3 DNA: TGTGCCAGTAGACCTTCGGGACAGAATAAAAACATTCAGTACTTC; CDR3 protein: CASRPSGQNKNIQYF
J gene: TRBJ1-5; D gene: -; V gene: TRBV19; CDR3 length: 15; clone size: -; CDR3 DNA: TGTGCCAGTAACTTGGGGACATATAGCAATCAGCCCCAGCATTTT; CDR3 protein: CASNLGTYSNQPQHF
J gene: TRBJ1-2; D gene: -; V gene: TRBV5-4; CDR3 length: 13; clone size: once; CDR3 DNA: TGTGCCAGCAGCTTGAGTGTTCACTATGGCTACACCTTC; CDR3 protein: CASSLSVHYGYTF
J gene: TRBJ1-5; D gene: -; V gene: TRBV5-5; CDR3 length: 14; clone size: -; CDR3 DNA: TGTGCCAGCAGCTTGGTAACCGCTGGTCAGCCCCAGCATTTT; CDR3 protein: CASSLVTAGQPQHF
J gene: TRBJ2-7; D gene: -; V gene: TRBV19; CDR3 length: 13; clone size: -; CDR3 DNA: TGTGCCACCCGCCAGGGGCCCTCCTACGAGCAGTACTTC; CDR3 protein: CATRQGPSYEQYF
J gene: TRBJ2-3; D gene: -; V gene: TRBV10-2; CDR3 length: 17; clone size: -; CDR3 DNA: TGCGCCAGCACGGAATGGACAGACAACTTAGTCACAGATACGCAGTATTTT; CDR3 protein: CASTEWTDNLVTDTQYF
J gene: TRBJ2-7; D gene: -; V gene: TRBV10-2; CDR3 length: 16; clone size: once; CDR3 DNA: TGCGCCAGCAGTATGTTAGGCGTGGATGGCCAAGACGAGCAGTACTTC; CDR3 protein: CASSMLGVDGQDEQYF
J gene: TRBJ2-7; D gene: -; V gene: TRBV7-2; CDR3 length: 14; clone size: -; CDR3 DNA: TGTGCCAGCAGGTCTCCCGCGTTCTCGGGGGAGCAGTACTTC; CDR3 protein: CASRSPAFSGEQYF
J gene: TRBJ2-2; D gene: -; V gene: TRBV27; CDR3 length: 12; clone size: -; CDR3 DNA: TGTGCCAGCAGAATGAACACCGGGGAGCTGTTTTTT; CDR3 protein: CASRMNTGELFF
J gene: TRBJ1-1; D gene: -; V gene: TRBV6-5; CDR3 length: 11; clone size: few; CDR3 DNA: TGTGCCAGCAGTTACTCAGGTAAAGCTTTCTTT; CDR3 protein: CASSYSGKAFF
J gene: TRBJ2-7; D gene: TRBD2; V gene: TRBV2; CDR3 length: 16; clone size: -; CDR3 DNA: TGTGCCAGCAGTGAGGGGACTAGCGGATTTTCCTACGAGCAGTACTTC; CDR3 protein: CASSEGTSGFSYEQYF
J gene: TRBJ2-3; D gene: -; V gene: TRBV6-5; CDR3 length: 12; clone size: -; CDR3 DNA: TGTGCCAGCACTATACAGGGATCTTTAAGGTATTTT; CDR3 protein: CASTIQGSLRYF
J gene: TRBJ2-5; D gene: -; V gene: TRBV6-5; CDR3 length: 14; clone size: few; CDR3 DNA: TGTGCCAGCAGCCTCCCGGACCCGGGGAGGACCCAGTACTTC; CDR3 protein: CASSLPDPGRTQYF
J gene: TRBJ2-7; D gene: -; V gene: TRBV5-1; CDR3 length: 14; clone size: -; CDR3 DNA: TGCGCCAGCAGCTTGGGGGACACCTCCTACGAGCAGTACTTC; CDR3 protein: CASSLGDTSYEQYF
J gene: TRBJ2-3; D gene: -; V gene: TRBV11-3; CDR3 length: 13; clone size: -; CDR3 DNA: TGTGCCAGCAGCTACGAGGGGACAGATACGCAGTATTTT; CDR3 protein: CASSYEGTDTQYF
J gene: TRBJ1-2; D gene: TRBD1; V gene: TRBV27; CDR3 length: 14; clone size: -; CDR3 DNA: TGTGCCAGCAGTTACCGGGACAGGGGGTTTGGCTACACCTTC; CDR3 protein: CASSYRDRGFGYTF
J gene: TRBJ2-5; D gene: -; V gene: TRBV11-2; CDR3 length: 15; clone size: -; CDR3 DNA: TGTGCCAGCAGCTTCCAGGGTGGGTCTCGGGAGACCCAGTACTTC; CDR3 protein: CASSFQGGSRETQYF
J gene: TRBJ2-3; D gene: TRBD2; V gene: TRBV7-6; CDR3 length: 13; clone size: -; CDR3 DNA: TGTGCCAGCAGCTTGCGGGGGGGCGATACGCAGTATTTT; CDR3 protein: CASSLRGGDTQYF
J gene: TRBJ2-5; D gene: TRBD1; V gene: TRBV6-1; CDR3 length: 15; clone size: -; CDR3 DNA: TGTGCCAGCACCACAGACAGGGGGCCTTGGGAGACCCAGTACTTC; CDR3 protein: CASTTDRGPWETQYF
J gene: TRBJ1-1; D gene: -; V gene: TRBV7-9; CDR3 length: 14; clone size: -; CDR3 DNA: TGTGCCAGCAGTCTTTGGACCGGGAACACTGAAGCTTTCTTT; CDR3 protein: CASSLWTGNTEAFF
J gene: TRBJ2-7; D gene: -; V gene: TRBV10-2; CDR3 length: 14; clone size: -; CDR3 DNA: TGCGCCAGCAGTAGTAGGAGCCTCTCCTACGAGCAGTACTTC; CDR3 protein: CASSSRSLSYEQYF
J gene: TRBJ1-1; D gene: -; V gene: TRBV6-1; CDR3 length: 12; clone size: -; CDR3 DNA: TGTGCCAGCAGTGAAGTAGGCACTGAAGCTTTCTTT; CDR3 protein: CASSEVGTEAFF
J gene: TRBJ2-6; D gene: TRBD1; V gene: TRBV6-5; CDR3 length: 15; clone size: -; CDR3 DNA: TGTGCCAGCAAGACAGGGAGCTCTGGGGCCAACGTCCTGACTTTC; CDR3 protein: CASKTGSSGANVLTF
J gene: TRBJ2-1; D gene: -; V gene: TRBV29-1; CDR3 length: 15; clone size: -; CDR3 DNA: TGCAGCGTTGAAGCCGGAGGGGACCCCAACAATGAGCAGTTCTTC; CDR3 protein: CSVEAGGDPNNEQFF